This TCR beta chain is from a study of cytomegalovirus exposure and HLA in healthy donors. Whole-study results and caveats: Researchers catalogued over 150 TCR beta chains as cytomegalovirus-associated.

A remark on this clone: Its antigen is unidentified.

Repertoires were generated with immunoSEQ multiplex PCR, while TCRdb's copy carries only in-frame clones and drops some. The data hold more than 90,000 clones, with less than 90% observed a single time. The sample comprised PBMCs. This receptor was identified in a man aged 18 to 29 in good health and CMV-seropositive.

CDR3 coding DNA: TGCGCCAGCAGCCAAGCCGGACTCGGGGACTACACCTTC. It encodes CASSQAGLGDYTF. V and J are TRBV4-3 and TRBJ1-2; no reliable D call. The CDR3 extends over 13 amino acids. The ends were cut back, 1 base at V and 10 bases at J, with 13 bases in the middle. Looked up from germline, CDR1 is LGHNA and CDR2 is YSLEER.